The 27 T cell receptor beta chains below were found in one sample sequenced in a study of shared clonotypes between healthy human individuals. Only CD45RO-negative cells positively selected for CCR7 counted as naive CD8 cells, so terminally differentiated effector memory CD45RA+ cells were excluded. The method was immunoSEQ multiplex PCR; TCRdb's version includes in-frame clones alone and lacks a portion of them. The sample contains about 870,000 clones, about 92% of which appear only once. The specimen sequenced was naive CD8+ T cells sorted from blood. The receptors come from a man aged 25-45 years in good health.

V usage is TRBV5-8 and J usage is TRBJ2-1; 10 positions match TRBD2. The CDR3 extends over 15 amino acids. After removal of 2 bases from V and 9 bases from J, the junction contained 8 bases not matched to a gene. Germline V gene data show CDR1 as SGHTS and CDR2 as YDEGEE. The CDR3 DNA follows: TGTGCCAGCAGCTTTGGGCTAGCGGGGGCACCTGAGCAGTTCTTC. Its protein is CASSFGLAGAPEQFF.

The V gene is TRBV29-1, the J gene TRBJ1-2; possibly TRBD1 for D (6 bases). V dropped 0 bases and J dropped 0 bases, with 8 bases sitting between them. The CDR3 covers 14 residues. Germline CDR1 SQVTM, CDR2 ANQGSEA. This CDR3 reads CSVEDRGANYGYTF. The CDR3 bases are TGCAGCGTTGAAGACAGGGGAGCTAACTATGGCTACACCTTC.

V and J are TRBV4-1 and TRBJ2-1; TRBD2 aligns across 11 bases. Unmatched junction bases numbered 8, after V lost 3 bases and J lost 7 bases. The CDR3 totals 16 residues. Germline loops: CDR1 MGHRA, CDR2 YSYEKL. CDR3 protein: CASSHRVAGGPNEQFF. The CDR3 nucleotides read TGCGCCAGCAGCCATCGAGTAGCGGGAGGGCCAAATGAGCAGTTCTTC.

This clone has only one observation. DNA for the CDR3: TGTGCCAGCAGCTTAGCTCCGGGGGCAGACTATGGCTACACCTTC. It encodes CASSLAPGADYGYTF. The chain is built from TRBV11-2 and TRBJ1-2; a weak D match, TRBD1 (6 bases). The CDR3 loop spans 15 amino acids. V lost 1 base and J 3 bases, leaving 12 bases between the germline ends. The germline CDR1 and CDR2 sequences are SGHAT and FQNNGV.

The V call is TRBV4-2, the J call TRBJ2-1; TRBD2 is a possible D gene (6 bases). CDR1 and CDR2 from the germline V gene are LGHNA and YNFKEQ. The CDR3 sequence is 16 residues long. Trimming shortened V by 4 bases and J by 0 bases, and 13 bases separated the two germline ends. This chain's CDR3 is CASSLHLAVSYNEQFF. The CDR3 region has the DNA TGTGCCAGCAGCCTCCATTTAGCGGTCTCCTACAATGAGCAGTTCTTC.

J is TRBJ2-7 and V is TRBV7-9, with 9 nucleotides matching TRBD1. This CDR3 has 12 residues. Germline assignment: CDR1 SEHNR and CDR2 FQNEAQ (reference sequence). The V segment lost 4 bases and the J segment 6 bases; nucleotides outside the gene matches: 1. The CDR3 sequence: CASSYRGREQYF. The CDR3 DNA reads TGTGCCAGCAGCTACAGGGGGCGCGAGCAGTACTTC.

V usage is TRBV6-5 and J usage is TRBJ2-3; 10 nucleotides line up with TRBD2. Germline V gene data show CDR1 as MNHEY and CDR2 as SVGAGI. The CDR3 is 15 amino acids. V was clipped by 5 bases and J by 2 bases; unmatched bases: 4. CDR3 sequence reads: CASSRLAGATDTQYF. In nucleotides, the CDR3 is TGTGCCAGCAGTCGACTAGCGGGCGCCACAGATACGCAGTATTTT.

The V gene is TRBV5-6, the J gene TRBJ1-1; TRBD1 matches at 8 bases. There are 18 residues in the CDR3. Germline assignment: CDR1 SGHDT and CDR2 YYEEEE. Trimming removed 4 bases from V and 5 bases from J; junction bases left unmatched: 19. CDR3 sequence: CASSNIIRTGRRGTEAFF. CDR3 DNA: TGTGCCAGCAGCAATATAATAAGGACAGGGAGGCGAGGGACTGAAGCTTTCTTT.

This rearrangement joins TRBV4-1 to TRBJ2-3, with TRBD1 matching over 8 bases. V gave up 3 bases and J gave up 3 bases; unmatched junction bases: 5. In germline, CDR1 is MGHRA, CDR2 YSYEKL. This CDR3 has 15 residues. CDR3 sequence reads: CASSHRTGPTDTQYF. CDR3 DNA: TGCGCCAGCAGCCACCGGACAGGGCCAACAGATACGCAGTATTTT.

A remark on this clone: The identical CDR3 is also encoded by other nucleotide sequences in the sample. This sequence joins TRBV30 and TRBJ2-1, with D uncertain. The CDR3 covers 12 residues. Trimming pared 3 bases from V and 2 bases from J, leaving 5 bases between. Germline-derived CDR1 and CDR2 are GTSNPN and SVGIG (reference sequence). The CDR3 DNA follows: TGTGCCTGGAGCGCGGCCTACAATGAGCAGTTCTTC. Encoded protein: CAWSAAYNEQFF.

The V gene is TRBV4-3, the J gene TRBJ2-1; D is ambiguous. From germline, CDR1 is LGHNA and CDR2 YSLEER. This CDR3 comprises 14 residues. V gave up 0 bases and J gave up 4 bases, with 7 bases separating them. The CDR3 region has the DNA TGCGCCAGCAGCCAAGATTCTTTATACAATGAGCAGTTCTTC. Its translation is CASSQDSLYNEQFF.

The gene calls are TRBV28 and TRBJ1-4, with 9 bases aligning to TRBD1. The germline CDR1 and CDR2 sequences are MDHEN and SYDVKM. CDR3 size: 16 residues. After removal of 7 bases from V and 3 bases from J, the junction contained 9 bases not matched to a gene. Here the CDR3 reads CASTLGTGWANEKLFF. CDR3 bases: TGTGCCAGCACCTTAGGGACAGGGTGGGCTAATGAAAAACTGTTTTTT.

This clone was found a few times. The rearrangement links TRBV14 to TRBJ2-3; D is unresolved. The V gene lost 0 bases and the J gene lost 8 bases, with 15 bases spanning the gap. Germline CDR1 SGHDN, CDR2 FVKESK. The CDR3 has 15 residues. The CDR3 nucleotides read TGTGCCAGCAGCCAAGATAAAGCTTTTCGGAGTACGCAGTATTTT. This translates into CASSQDKAFRSTQYF. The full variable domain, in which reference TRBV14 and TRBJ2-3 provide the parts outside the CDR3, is EAGVTQFPSHSVIEKGQTVTLRCDPISGHDNLYWYRRVMGKEIKFLLHFVKESKQDESGMPNNRFLAERTGGTYSTLKVQPAELEDSGVYFCASSQDKAFRSTQYFGPGTRLTVL.

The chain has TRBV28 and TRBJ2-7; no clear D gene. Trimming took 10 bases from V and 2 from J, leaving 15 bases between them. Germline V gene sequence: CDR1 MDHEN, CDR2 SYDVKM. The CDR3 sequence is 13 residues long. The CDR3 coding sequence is TGTGCCACCGCCCAGGAAAATGCCTACGAGCAGTACTTC. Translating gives CATAQENAYEQYF.

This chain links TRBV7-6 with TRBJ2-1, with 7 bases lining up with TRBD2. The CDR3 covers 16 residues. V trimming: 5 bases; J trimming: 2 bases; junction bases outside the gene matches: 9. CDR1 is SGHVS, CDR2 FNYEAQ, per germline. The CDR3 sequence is CASSPSLAEPYNEQFF. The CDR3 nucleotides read TGTGCCAGCAGCCCATCTCTAGCGGAGCCCTACAATGAGCAGTTCTTC.

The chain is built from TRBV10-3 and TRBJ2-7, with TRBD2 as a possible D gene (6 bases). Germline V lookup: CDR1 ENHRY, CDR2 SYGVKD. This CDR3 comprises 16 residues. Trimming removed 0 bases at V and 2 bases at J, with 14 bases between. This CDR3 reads CAISESVRLGPYEQYF. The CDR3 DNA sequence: TGTGCCATCAGTGAGTCAGTTCGACTAGGCCCCTACGAGCAGTACTTC.

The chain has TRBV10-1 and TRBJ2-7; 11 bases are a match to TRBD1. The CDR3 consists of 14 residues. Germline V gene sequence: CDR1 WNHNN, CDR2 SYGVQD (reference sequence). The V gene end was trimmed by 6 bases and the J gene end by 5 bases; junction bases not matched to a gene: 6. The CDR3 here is CASSGQGAWDEQYF. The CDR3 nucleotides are TGCGCCAGCAGCGGACAGGGGGCATGGGACGAGCAGTACTTC.

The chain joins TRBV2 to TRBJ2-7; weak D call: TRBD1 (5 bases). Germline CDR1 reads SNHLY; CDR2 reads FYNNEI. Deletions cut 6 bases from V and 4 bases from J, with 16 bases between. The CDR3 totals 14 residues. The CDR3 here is CASSIYIGHYEQYF. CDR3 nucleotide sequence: TGTGCCAGCAGCATCTATATAGGACATTACGAGCAGTACTTC.

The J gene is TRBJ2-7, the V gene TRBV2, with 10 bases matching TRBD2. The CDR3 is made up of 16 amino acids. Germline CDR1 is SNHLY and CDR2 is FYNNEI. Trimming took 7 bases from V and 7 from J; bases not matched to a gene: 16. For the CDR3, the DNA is TGTGCCAGCAAACCGGGACTAGCGCCTGAGGTAGAAGAGCAGTACTTC. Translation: CASKPGLAPEVEEQYF.

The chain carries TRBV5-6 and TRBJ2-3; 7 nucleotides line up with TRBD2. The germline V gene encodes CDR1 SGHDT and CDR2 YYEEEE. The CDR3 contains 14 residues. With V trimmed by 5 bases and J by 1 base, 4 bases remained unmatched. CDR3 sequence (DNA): TGTGCCAGCAGTCGGGGGAGGGGCACAGATACGCAGTATTTT. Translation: CASSRGRGTDTQYF.

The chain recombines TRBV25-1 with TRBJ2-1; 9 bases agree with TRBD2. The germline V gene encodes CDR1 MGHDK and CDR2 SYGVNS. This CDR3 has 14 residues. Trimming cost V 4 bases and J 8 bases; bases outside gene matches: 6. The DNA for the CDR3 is TGTGCCAGCAGTGGTGCGGGAGGGATGCATGAGCAGTTCTTC. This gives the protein CASSGAGGMHEQFF.

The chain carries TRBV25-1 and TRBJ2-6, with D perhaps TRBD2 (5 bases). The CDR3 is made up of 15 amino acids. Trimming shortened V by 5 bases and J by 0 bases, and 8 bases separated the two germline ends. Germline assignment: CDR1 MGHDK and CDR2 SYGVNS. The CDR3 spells CASSQRSSGANVLTF. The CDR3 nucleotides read TGTGCCAGCAGTCAGCGGAGCTCTGGGGCCAACGTCCTGACTTTC. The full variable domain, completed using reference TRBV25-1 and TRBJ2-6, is EADIYQTPRYLVIGTGKKITLECSQTMGHDKMYWYQQDPGMELHLIHYSYGVNSTEKGDLSSESTVSRIRTEHFPLTLESARPSHTSQYLCASSQRSSGANVLTFGAGSRLTVL.

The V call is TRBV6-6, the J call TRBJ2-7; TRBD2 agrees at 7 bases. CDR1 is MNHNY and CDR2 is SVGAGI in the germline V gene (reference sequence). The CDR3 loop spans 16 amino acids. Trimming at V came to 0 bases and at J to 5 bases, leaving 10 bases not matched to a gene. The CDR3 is CASSYSGVGGPHEQYF. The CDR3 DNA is TGTGCCAGCAGTTACTCGGGCGTGGGAGGGCCCCACGAGCAGTACTTC.

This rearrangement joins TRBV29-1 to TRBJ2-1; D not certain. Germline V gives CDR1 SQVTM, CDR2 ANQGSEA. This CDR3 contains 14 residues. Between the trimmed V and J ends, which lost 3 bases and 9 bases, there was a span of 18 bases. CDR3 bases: TGCAGCGTTGATCCCTCAGGTAGTGCCGGTGAGCAGTTCTTC. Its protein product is CSVDPSGSAGEQFF.

The CDR3 region is CASSVVGGNYTF. CDR3 bases: TGTGCCAGCAGCGTAGTTGGGGGGAACTACACCTTC. V gene TRBV9 combines with J gene TRBJ1-2; a possible D gene is TRBD1 (5 bases). The V gene's germline CDR1 is SGDLS and CDR2 YYNGEE. The CDR3 has 12 residues. Trimming took off 0 bases at V and 10 bases at J, with 10 bases between the two ends.

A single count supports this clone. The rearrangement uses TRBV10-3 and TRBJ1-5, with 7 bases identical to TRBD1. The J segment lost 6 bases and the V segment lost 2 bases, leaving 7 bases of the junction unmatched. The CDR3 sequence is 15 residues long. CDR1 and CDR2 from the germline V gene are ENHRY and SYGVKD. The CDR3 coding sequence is TGTGCCATCAGTGAGCCAGGGGGGGGCGTTCAGCCCCAGCATTTT. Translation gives CAISEPGGGVQPQHF.

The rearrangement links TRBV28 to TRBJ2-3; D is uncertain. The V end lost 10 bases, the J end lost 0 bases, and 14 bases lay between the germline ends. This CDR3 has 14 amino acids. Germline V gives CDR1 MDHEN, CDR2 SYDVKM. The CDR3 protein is CATSGVASTDTQYF. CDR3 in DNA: TGTGCCACCTCAGGAGTTGCTAGCACAGATACGCAGTATTTT. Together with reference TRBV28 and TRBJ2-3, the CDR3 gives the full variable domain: DVKVTQSSRYLVKRTGEKVFLECVQDMDHENMFWYRQDPGLGLRLIYFSYDVKMKEKGDIPEGYSVSREKKERFSLILESASTNQTSMYLCATSGVASTDTQYFGPGTRLTVL.